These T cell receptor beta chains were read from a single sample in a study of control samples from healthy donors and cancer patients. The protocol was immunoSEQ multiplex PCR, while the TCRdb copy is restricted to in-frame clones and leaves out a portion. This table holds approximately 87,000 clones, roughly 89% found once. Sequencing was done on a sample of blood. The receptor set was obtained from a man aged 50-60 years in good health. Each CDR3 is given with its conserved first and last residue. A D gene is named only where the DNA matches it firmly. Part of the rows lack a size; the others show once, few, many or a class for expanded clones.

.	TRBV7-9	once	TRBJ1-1	TGTGCCAGCAAGGACAGAAACACTGAAGCTTTCTTT	CASKDRNTEAFF
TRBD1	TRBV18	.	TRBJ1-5	TGTGCCAGCTCCCGGACAGGGAATCAGCCCCAGCATTTT	CASSRTGNQPQHF
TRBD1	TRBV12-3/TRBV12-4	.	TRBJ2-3	TGTGCCAGCAGCCAGACAGGGGTCGTGAAGTATTTT	CASSQTGVVKYF
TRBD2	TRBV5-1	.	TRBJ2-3	TGCGCCAGCAGCTACAGCGGGGGGCTTCTCACAGATACGCAGTATTTT	CASSYSGGLLTDTQYF
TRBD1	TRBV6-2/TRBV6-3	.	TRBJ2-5	TGTGCCAGCAGTTACCCAGAAGGACAGGGTGGGGTGGAGACCCAGTACTTC	CASSYPEGQGGVETQYF
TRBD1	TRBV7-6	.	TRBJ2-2	TGTGCCAGCAGCGCCGTATCGGGACAGGGGGGCGGGGAGCTGTTTTTT	CASSAVSGQGGGELFF
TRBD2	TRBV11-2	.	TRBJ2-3	TGTGCCAGCAGCTCGCGGGGGGGACTTGCTAGCACAGATACGCAGTATTTT	CASSSRGGLASTDTQYF
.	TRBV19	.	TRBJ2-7	TGTGCCAGTAGTTTTGGGACGGGAGAGCAGTACTTC	CASSFGTGEQYF
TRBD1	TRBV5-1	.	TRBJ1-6	TGCGCCAGCAGCTTGACAGGGGAAGAATCACCCCTCCACTTT	CASSLTGEESPLHF
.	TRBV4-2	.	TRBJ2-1	TGTGCCAGCAGCCGGGACTTGTTCAATGAGCAGTTCTTC	CASSRDLFNEQFF
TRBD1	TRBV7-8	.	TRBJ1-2	TGTGCCAGCAGCTTAGCGGGACAGGGTGGACTACGCGGCTACACCTTC	CASSLAGQGGLRGYTF
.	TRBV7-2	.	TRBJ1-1	TGTGCCAGCAGATACGGGACCATGAACACTGAAGCTTTCTTT	CASRYGTMNTEAFF
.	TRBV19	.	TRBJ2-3	TGTGCCAGTACCCTTGGAATGGGGGCAGATACGCAGTATTTT	CASTLGMGADTQYF
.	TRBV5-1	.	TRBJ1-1	TGCGCCAGCAAGAAGCCGAACACTGAAGCTTTCTTT	CASKKPNTEAFF
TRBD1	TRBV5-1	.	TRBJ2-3	TGCGCCAGCAGCTCCGGACAGGGGACCACAGATACGCAGTATTTT	CASSSGQGTTDTQYF
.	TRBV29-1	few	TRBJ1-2	TGCAGCGCCCTCCGCCAGAATGACTACACCTTC	CSALRQNDYTF
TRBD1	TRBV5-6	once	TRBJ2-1	TGTGCCAGCAGCCCGAGAGGGACAGTATACAATGAGCAGTTCTTC	CASSPRGTVYNEQFF
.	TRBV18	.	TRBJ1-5	TGTGCCAGCTCCCGCGACCGAGCCGGGGGCAATCAGCCCCAGCATTTT	CASSRDRAGGNQPQHF
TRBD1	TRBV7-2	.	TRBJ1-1	TGTGCCAGCAGCTACCGGGACAGGGGGAACACTGAAGCTTTCTTT	CASSYRDRGNTEAFF
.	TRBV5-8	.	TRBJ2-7	TGTGCCAGCAGCTTGGGGCCCACAGCAACCTACGAGCAGTACTTC	CASSLGPTATYEQYF
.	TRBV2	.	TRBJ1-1	TGTGCCAGCAGTGAGTCTCCGAACACTGAAGCTTTCTTT	CASSESPNTEAFF
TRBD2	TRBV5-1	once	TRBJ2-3	TGCGCCAGCAGCTTGAGCGGGGGCGCAGATACGCAGTATTTT	CASSLSGGADTQYF
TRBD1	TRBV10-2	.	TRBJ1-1	TGCGCCAGCAGGGCCGGGACAGGGAGGACTGAAGCTTTCTTT	CASRAGTGRTEAFF
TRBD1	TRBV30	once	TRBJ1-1	TGTGCCTGGGGGACAGTGGGAAGCACTGAAGCTTTCTTT	CAWGTVGSTEAFF
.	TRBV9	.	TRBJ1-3	TGTGCCAGCAGCGCCACAGGGAGCTCTGGAAACACCATATATTTT	CASSATGSSGNTIYF
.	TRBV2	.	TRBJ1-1	TGTGCCAGCGCGGCCCAGGGGTTGGTGAGGACTGAAGCTTTCTTT	CASAAQGLVRTEAFF
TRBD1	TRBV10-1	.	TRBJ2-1	TGCGCCAGCAGTGAAAACAGGGGGCAAGGGAATGAGCAGTTCTTC	CASSENRGQGNEQFF
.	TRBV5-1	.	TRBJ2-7	TGCGCCAGCAGCTTTCTGCCAAGTGACAGGACCCACTCCTACGAGCAGTACTTC	CASSFLPSDRTHSYEQYF
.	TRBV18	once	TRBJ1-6	TGTGCCAGCTCACCGTCCTATAATTCACCCCTCCACTTT	CASSPSYNSPLHF
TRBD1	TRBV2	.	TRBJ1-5	TGTGCCAGCAGTTATGACAGGGTTGATCAGCCCCAGCATTTT	CASSYDRVDQPQHF
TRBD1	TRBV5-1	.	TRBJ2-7	TGCGCCAGCAGCTGGACAGGGTTAAACGAGCAGTACTTC	CASSWTGLNEQYF
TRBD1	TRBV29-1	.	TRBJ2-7	TGCAGCGCCACGTCCTTGACAGGGGCCGGGCAGTACTTC	CSATSLTGAGQYF
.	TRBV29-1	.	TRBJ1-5	TGCAGCGTTGGGGGCCAGAATCAGCCCCAGCATTTT	CSVGGQNQPQHF
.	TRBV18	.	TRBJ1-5	TGTGCCAGCTCACGCGGCAGAGATCAGCCCCAGCATTTT	CASSRGRDQPQHF
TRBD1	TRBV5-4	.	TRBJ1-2	TGTGCCAGCAGCCCCCAGGGGGTTAACTATGGCTACACCTTC	CASSPQGVNYGYTF
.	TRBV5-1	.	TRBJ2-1	TGCGCCAGCAGCTTGTATAGGGGAAATGAGCAGTTCTTC	CASSLYRGNEQFF
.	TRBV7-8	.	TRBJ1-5	TGTGCCAGCAGCTTAGGGTGGACAGAGCTCAATCAGCCCCAGCATTTT	CASSLGWTELNQPQHF
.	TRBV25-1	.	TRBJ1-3	TGTGCCAGCAGCAAGGACCGGGGAAACACCATATATTTT	CASSKDRGNTIYF
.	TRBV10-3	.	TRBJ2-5	TGTGCCATCAGTGATTCCATCGAGACCCAGTACTTC	CAISDSIETQYF
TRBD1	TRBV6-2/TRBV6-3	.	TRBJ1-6	TGTGCCAGCAGCCCCGACAGGGTCGGAGATCGGGGGCCCCTCCACTTT	CASSPDRVGDRGPLHF
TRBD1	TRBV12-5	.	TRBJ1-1	TGTGCTAGTTTACAGGGGACGCAGGACACTGAAGCTTTCTTT	CASLQGTQDTEAFF
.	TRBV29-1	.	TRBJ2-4	TGCAGCGTTGTCGGTGGCCATGGGGAAGGGGCGGCCAAAAACATTCAGTACTTC	CSVVGGHGEGAAKNIQYF
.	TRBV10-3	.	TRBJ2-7	TGTGCCATCAGTGAGTCAGATTCTCCTGACGAGCAGTACTTC	CAISESDSPDEQYF
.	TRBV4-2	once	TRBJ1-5	TGTGCCAGCAGCCATCCCTACGAAGACGGGGGGTATAGCAATCAGCCCCAGCATTTT	CASSHPYEDGGYSNQPQHF
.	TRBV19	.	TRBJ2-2	TGTGCCAGTCAGAGGGAAGCGAACACCGGGGAGCTGTTTTTT	CASQREANTGELFF
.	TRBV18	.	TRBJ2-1	TGTGCCAGCTCACCAGGTCCGGGGGCGAGCTCCTACAATGAGCAGTTCTTC	CASSPGPGASSYNEQFF
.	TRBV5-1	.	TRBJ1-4	TGCGCCAGCAGCTTGGGATCGGGACTTAATGAAAAACTGTTTTTT	CASSLGSGLNEKLFF
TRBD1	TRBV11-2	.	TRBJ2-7	TGTGCCAGCAGCGTGACGACAGGGCCCTCCTACGAGCAGTACTTC	CASSVTTGPSYEQYF
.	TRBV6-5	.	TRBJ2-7	TGTGCCAGCTCTCGACCCGAATCCTACGAGCAGTACTTC	CASSRPESYEQYF